The clone carrying this TCR beta chain was seen ten or more times. What it binds is unknown. With 10-nucleotide random UMIs included, cDNA was synthesized by 5'RACE. Using its own MiXCR run on the 5' RACE reads, TCRdb lists one record per CDR3 protein. Here the sample spans about 59,000 distinct CDR3 sequences, approximately 25% being singletons. The CDR3 has 13 amino acids. V lost 3 bases, J lost 2 bases, and 9 bases lay in between. The germline CDR1 and CDR2 sequences are SQVTM and ANQGSEA. The sample comes from a study of neurological immune-mediated disorders. Regarding the study as a whole: The absence of shared CDR3 amino acid sequences among expanded clones across subjects suggests private repertoires in all groups.

Time point in this sample: technical triplicate 2. Unsorted libraries were prepared from 2 million PBMCs held at -80 C. Sequenced input: PBMCs. The chain joins TRBV29-1 to TRBJ2-3; D assignment may be TRBD1 or TRBD2 (5 bases each). This TCR was recovered from a man between 60 and 75 years old with HTLV-1-associated myelopathy (HAM/TSP). CDR3 loop: CSVETGPTDTQYF. CDR3 nucleotide sequence: TGCAGCGTTGAGACGGGACCCACAGATACGCAGTATTTT.